This note documents a single TCR beta chain sequence. Germline V gene data show CDR1 as MNHNS and CDR2 as SASEGT. The CDR3 consists of 16 residues. With 4 bases removed from V and 3 bases from J, the gap between germline ends came to 16 bases. The protocol was immunoSEQ multiplex PCR, while the TCRdb copy is restricted to in-frame clones and leaves out a portion. The table includes about 500,000 clones, approximately 88% detected once. These data are taken from a study of blood T cell repertoires in COVID-19. The gene calls are TRBV6-1 and TRBJ1-5; D may be TRBD1 (6 bases). The sequence derives from a woman in her forties or fifties with COVID-19, enrolled during active disease. Source material: peripheral blood. DNA of the CDR3: TGTGCCAGCAGTGCACAGGGTATAAAGAACAATCAGCCCCAGCATTTT. Amino acid sequence: CASSAQGIKNNQPQHF.